Listed here are 20 T cell receptor beta chains from one sample, sequenced in a study of glioma-infiltrating T cells. The iRepertoire nested amplicon-rescue multiplex PCR amplified TCR alpha and beta CDR3s from RNA. TCRdb used MiXCR to reprocess the multiplex PCR reads, holding one entry per CDR3 protein. The table shows about 130,000 distinct CDR3 sequences, with about 22% occurring only once. Input material: glioma tissue, nonneoplastic brain tissue, or PBMCs (not recorded which). Receptor source: a human donor with low-grade glioma or glioblastoma, undergoing nonglioma brain surgery, or in good health (not recorded which).

This rearrangement joins TRBV24-1 to TRBJ1-2, with D tentatively TRBD1 (5 bases). Germline assignment: CDR1 KGHDR and CDR2 SFDVKD. The CDR3 length is 14 residues. Trimming took 3 bases from V and 8 from J, leaving 15 bases between them. In nucleotides, the CDR3 is TGTGCCACCAGTGATCCGGACAACCCGAAAGGCTACACCTTC. Amino acid sequence: CATSDPDNPKGYTF.

CDR3: CASSLAGRARQETQYF. The CDR3 DNA reads as TGTGCCAGCAGCTTAGCTGGTCGGGCTAGGCAAGAGACCCAGTACTTC. This rearrangement joins TRBV7-2 to TRBJ2-5; D is unclear. The germline V and J ends were trimmed by 0 bases and 2 bases, with 13 bases remaining between them. Germline-derived CDR1 and CDR2 are SGHTA and FQGNSA. The CDR3 sequence is 16 residues long.

A note on this clonotype: Just one base apart from a much larger clone, this may be a read error. V and J are TRBV15 and TRBJ1-5; D unresolved. CDR3 length equals 15 residues. Germline V gene lookup returns CDR1 LNHNV and CDR2 YYDKDF (reference sequence). The CDR3 protein is CATSREKYSNQSQHF. The CDR3 DNA reads TGTGCCACCAGCAGAGAGAAGTATAGCAATCAGTCCCAGCATTTT.

In its sample, this clonotype was seen a few times. The chain is built from TRBV10-2 and TRBJ2-3; D is possibly TRBD2 (6 bases). CDR1 and CDR2 (germline): WSHSY, SAAADI. V lost 6 bases and J 5 bases, leaving 15 bases between the germline ends. This CDR3 has 14 amino acids. The CDR3 bases are TGCGCCAGCAGCAGACAGTCCGGGGGAGATACGCAGTATTTT. Translated, it gives CASSRQSGGDTQYF.

This clonotype was picked up a small number of times. The chain is built from TRBV5-6 and TRBJ2-3, with a weak D call TRBD2 (5 bases). This CDR3 is 11 amino acids long. The V gene lost 5 bases and the J gene lost 10 bases, with 11 bases spanning the gap. CDR1 and CDR2 from the germline V gene are SGHDT and YYEEEE. CDR3 nucleotides: TGTGCCAGCAGTGCCGGGGTGGCGCAGTATTTT. Amino acids: CASSAGVAQYF.

Remarks on this clonotype: Here the CDR3 omits its conserved ending phenylalanine or tryptophan, so a read error is the likely source. The CDR3 protein is CASSLASTSREAFS. In DNA form, the CDR3 reads TGTGCCAGCAGCTTAGCTAGCACCAGCCGAGAGGCTTTCTCT. This chain uses TRBV7-2 with TRBJ1-1, with D hard to call. V dropped 0 bases and J dropped 11 bases, with 16 bases sitting between them. Germline V gene lookup returns CDR1 SGHTA and CDR2 FQGNSA. The CDR3 contains 14 residues.

The rearrangement links TRBV18 to TRBJ2-1, with 7 bases that match TRBD1. V lost 3 bases, J lost 3 bases, and 5 bases stayed unmatched. The germline gives CDR1 KGHSH, CDR2 LQKENI. The CDR3 runs to 15 residues. The CDR3 DNA reads as TGTGCCAGCTCACCTCCGGGACAGTACTACAATGAGCAGTTCTTC. It encodes CASSPPGQYYNEQFF.

The chain joins TRBV5-1 to TRBJ2-3; no clear D gene. V dropped 0 bases and J dropped 4 bases, with 12 bases sitting between them. CDR3 length equals 15 residues. Germline V lookup: CDR1 SGHRS, CDR2 YFSETQ. This CDR3 is CASSLGGAGPDTQYF. As DNA, the CDR3 is TGCGCCAGCAGCTTGGGTGGAGCCGGCCCAGATACGCAGTATTTT.

The chain joins TRBV2 to TRBJ1-1; D remains unclear. The V and J ends lost 11 bases and 3 bases respectively, with 19 bases between them. The length of the CDR3 is 14 residues. Per the germline V gene, CDR1 is SNHLY and CDR2 is FYNNEI. The CDR3 DNA is TGTGCCGGCCGCCCGGTTGGCCTGTACACTGAAGCTTTCTTT. Translation: CAGRPVGLYTEAFF.

The table lists this clonotype with a few counts. The chain employs TRBV12-3 or TRBV12-4 and TRBJ2-5; D may be TRBD1 or TRBD2 (6 bases each). CDR3 length: 13 amino acids. The germline V and J ends were trimmed by 5 bases and 4 bases, with 11 bases remaining between them. CDR3 DNA sequence: TGTGCCAGCAGTATAGGGGGGCGAGAGACCCAGTACTTC. This codes for CASSIGGRETQYF.

This sequence joins TRBV5-5 and TRBJ2-2; 8 bases line up with TRBD1. Trimming removed 4 bases from V and 1 base from J; junction bases left unmatched: 3. CDR1 is SGHKS and CDR2 is YYEKEE in the germline V gene (reference sequence). The CDR3 is 15 amino acids. The chain's CDR3 is CASSHGQGNTGELFF. As DNA, the CDR3 is TGTGCCAGCAGCCACGGACAGGGGAACACCGGGGAGCTGTTTTTT.

This clonotype was seen repeatedly, ten times or more. V and J are TRBV6-6 and TRBJ2-5; 10 bases fit TRBD2. V lost 0 bases, J lost 4 bases, and 5 bases stayed unmatched. The germline CDR1 and CDR2 sequences are MNHNY and SVGAGI (reference sequence). The length of the CDR3 is 16 residues. CDR3 amino acids: CASSYSRSGGRETQYF. In DNA form, the CDR3 reads TGTGCCAGCAGTTACTCGCGTAGCGGGGGGAGAGAGACCCAGTACTTC.

This clonotype appeared many times. V and J are TRBV28 and TRBJ2-7; D is possibly TRBD2 (5 bases). Germline lookup yields CDR1 MDHEN and CDR2 SYDVKM. The CDR3 contains 13 residues. V was pared by 3 bases and J by 8 bases, with 14 bases between. CDR3 sequence reads: CASSLDGGSKQYV. The CDR3 bases are TGTGCCAGCAGTTTGGACGGAGGATCAAAGCAGTACGTC.

The chain links TRBV7-9 to TRBJ1-5; D unresolved. The germline V gene has CDR1 SEHNR and CDR2 FQNEAQ (reference sequence). The ends were cut back, 0 bases at V and 7 bases at J, with 10 bases in the middle. The CDR3 is made up of 14 amino acids. The CDR3 bases are TGTGCCAGCAGCTTAGCGTCTGCGGACCAGCCCCAGCATTTT. Translated: CASSLASADQPQHF.

To note about this clonotype: Given a much more abundant clone one base away, this may be a read error. The CDR3 DNA reads TGTGCCAGCAGCAGGACTCGCTATGTCTACACCTTC. It codes for CASSRTRYVYTF. V and J are TRBV6-1 and TRBJ1-2; D uncertain. Germline loops: CDR1 MNHNS, CDR2 SASEGT. The CDR3 contains 12 residues.

This clonotype has ten or more counts. The chain uses TRBV28 and TRBJ2-1; D is unclear. The CDR3 consists of 15 residues. Germline loops: CDR1 MDHEN, CDR2 SYDVKM. Trimming removed 8 bases from V and 3 bases from J, with 17 bases in between. This chain's CDR3 is CASGGASAHYNEQFF. The DNA for the CDR3 is TGTGCCAGCGGCGGCGCATCAGCACACTACAATGAGCAGTTCTTC.

This clonotype has more than one count but fewer than ten. The rearrangement uses TRBV4-2 and TRBJ1-2; D is uncertain. The CDR3 is made up of 15 amino acids. The V and J ends lost 1 base and 2 bases respectively, with 11 bases between them. CDR1 LGHNA and CDR2 YNFKEQ come from the germline V gene. The CDR3 sequence is CASSQASAKNYGYTF. The CDR3 nucleotides are TGTGCCAGCAGCCAAGCTTCCGCAAAGAACTATGGCTACACCTTC.

This clonotype appeared a few times. The rearrangement joins TRBV7-3 to TRBJ1-2; 7 positions match TRBD1. Germline CDR1 and CDR2: SGHTA and FQGTGA. Trimming at V came to 5 bases and at J to 3 bases, leaving 3 bases not matched to a gene. CDR3 length: 13 residues. The CDR3 nucleotides are TGTGCCAGCAGCCGACAGGGAGACTATGGCTACACCTTC. This encodes CASSRQGDYGYTF.

This clonotype showed up just a few times. V and J are TRBV2 and TRBJ1-2; 8 bases match TRBD1. This CDR3 region has 14 residues. Germline lookup yields CDR1 SNHLY and CDR2 FYNNEI. J gave up 3 bases and V 7 bases, and 7 bases lay outside the gene matches. The CDR3 nucleotides are TGTGCCAGCACGCAGGGGGCTAGCTACTATGGCTACACCTTC. Amino acids: CASTQGASYYGYTF.

J is TRBJ1-5 and V is TRBV7-9; 9 positions agree with TRBD1. Trimming took 3 bases from V and 1 from J; bases not matched to a gene: 13. CDR3 length equals 19 residues. Germline loops: CDR1 SEHNR, CDR2 FQNEAQ (reference sequence). CDR3 in amino acids: CASSFHSTGGRGSNQPQHF. In DNA form, the CDR3 reads TGTGCCAGCAGCTTTCATTCGACAGGGGGAAGGGGAAGCAATCAGCCCCAGCATTTT.